Following are 16 T cell receptor beta chains from one sample sequenced in a study of graft-versus-host responses after intestinal transplantation. Data came from immunoSEQ multiplex PCR; TCRdb stores just in-frame clones and leaves some out. The sample includes about 70,000 clones, roughly 94% of them seen just once. No antigens are known for them. The sequences come from unstimulated CD8+ T cells sorted from spleen or lymph node cells, collected before intestinal transplant. The source of these receptors is a human donor who received an intestinal transplant.

This chain joins TRBV6-1 and TRBJ2-1, with 13 nucleotides matching TRBD2. The CDR3 totals 15 residues. With V trimmed by 5 bases and J by 4 bases, 2 bases remained unmatched. Germline lookup yields CDR1 MNHNS and CDR2 SASEGT. In nucleotides, the CDR3 is TGTGCCAGCAGTCCGGGACTAGCGGGGTACAATGAGCAGTTCTTC. This sequence encodes CASSPGLAGYNEQFF.

The rearrangement links TRBV4-1 to TRBJ1-5; TRBD1 matches at 7 bases. CDR1 is MGHRA and CDR2 is YSYEKL in the germline V gene. V lost 2 bases to trimming and J lost 3 bases; unmatched junction nucleotides: 7. This CDR3 contains 16 residues. The CDR3 nucleotides read TGCGCCAGCAGCCAACATAACAGGGGTGCCAATCAGCCCCAGCATTTT. Translated, it gives CASSQHNRGANQPQHF.

The chain recombines TRBV6-1 with TRBJ2-1, with TRBD2 as a possible D gene (6 bases). Per the germline V gene, CDR1 is MNHNS and CDR2 is SASEGT. The CDR3 totals 18 residues. Trimming shortened V by 2 bases and J by 3 bases, and 20 bases separated the two germline ends. The CDR3 DNA reads TGTGCCAGCAGTGAAAGGAGGGAGGTGTATTGGGACTACAATGAGCAGTTCTTC. Amino acid sequence: CASSERREVYWDYNEQFF.

The chain carries TRBV5-6 and TRBJ1-2; possible D gene TRBD1, 5 bases. CDR1 SGHDT and CDR2 YYEEEE come from the germline V gene. This CDR3 has 13 residues. The germline V and J ends were trimmed by 4 bases and 4 bases, with 11 bases remaining between them. The CDR3 here is CASSLGVLYGYTF. In DNA form, the CDR3 reads TGTGCCAGCAGCCTGGGGGTCCTCTATGGCTACACCTTC.

The V and J genes are TRBV27 and TRBJ1-2; D is unresolved. The CDR3 runs to 13 residues. Germline V gene lookup returns CDR1 MNHEY and CDR2 SMNVEV (reference sequence). The germline V and J ends were trimmed by 1 base and 0 bases, with 3 bases remaining between them. The DNA of the CDR3 is TGTGCCAGCAGTTTATTTTCTAACTATGGCTACACCTTC. The encoded protein is CASSLFSNYGYTF.

This clone was observed once. The chain joins TRBV11-3 to TRBJ2-5; D is unresolved. The V gene's germline CDR1 is SGHNT and CDR2 YENEEA. Trimming shortened V by 1 base and J by 0 bases, and 9 bases separated the two germline ends. This CDR3 is built from 15 residues. This CDR3 reads CASSLVRAYQETQYF. The CDR3 DNA reads TGTGCCAGCAGCTTAGTTCGCGCGTACCAAGAGACCCAGTACTTC.

This clone showed up just once. CDR3 in DNA: TGTGCCAGCAGTTTGGGCGGGCCCGGGGAAGGATACGAGCAGTACTTC. It yields the protein CASSLGGPGEGYEQYF. The rearrangement links TRBV27 to TRBJ2-7; TRBD2 might be the D (5 bases). Between the trimmed V and J ends, which lost 3 bases and 4 bases, there was a span of 19 bases. The CDR3 is 16 amino acids. Germline V CDR1 and CDR2: MNHEY, SMNVEV (reference sequence).

The chain uses TRBV15 and TRBJ2-7, with TRBD1 as a possible D gene (5 bases). The CDR3 runs to 14 residues. V was cut by 3 bases and J by 0 bases, with 9 bases left in between. CDR1 and CDR2 from the germline V gene are LNHNV and YYDKDF (reference sequence). The CDR3 DNA reads TGTGCCACCAGCAGGGGGCTGGGCTCCTACGAGCAGTACTTC. Translating it yields CATSRGLGSYEQYF.

The chain recombines TRBV19 with TRBJ2-1, with a possible D match to TRBD1 (6 bases). The germline V gene encodes CDR1 LNHDA and CDR2 SQIVND (reference sequence). Between the trimmed V and J ends, which lost 7 bases and 0 bases, there was a span of 7 bases. CDR3 length: 13 amino acids. CDR3 nucleotides: TGTGCCAGTAAGGACAGCTCCTACAATGAGCAGTTCTTC. Translation gives CASKDSSYNEQFF. The full variable domain, with the rest looked up from reference TRBV19 and TRBJ2-1, is DGGITQSPKYLFRKEGQNVTLSCEQNLNHDAMYWYRQDPGQGLRLIYYSQIVNDFQKGDIAEGYSVSREKKESFPLTVTSAQKNPTAFYLCASKDSSYNEQFFGPGTRLTVL.

This CDR3 is CATSRSPVSSYNEQFF. The CDR3 region has the DNA TGTGCCACCAGCAGAAGCCCGGTTAGCTCCTACAATGAGCAGTTCTTC. The chain joins TRBV15 to TRBJ2-1; D remains unclear. Germline lookup yields CDR1 LNHNV and CDR2 YYDKDF (reference sequence). The CDR3 contains 16 residues. V lost 2 bases and J lost 0, with 11 bases in between.

The chain combines TRBV30 with TRBJ2-7; 9 nucleotides agree with TRBD1. The ends lost 5 bases at V and 2 bases at J; junction bases unmatched: 7. The germline gives CDR1 GTSNPN, CDR2 SVGIG (reference sequence). CDR3 length: 14 amino acids. As DNA, the CDR3 is TGTGCCTGGGGGACAGGGCCCCTAACCTACGAGCAGTACTTC. This translates into CAWGTGPLTYEQYF.

V gene TRBV7-9 combines with J gene TRBJ2-7; the match to TRBD2 covers 10 bases. This CDR3 spans 16 amino acids. With 6 bases clipped from V and 4 bases from J, the junction kept 12 bases outside the gene matches. Germline lookup yields CDR1 SEHNR and CDR2 FQNEAQ (reference sequence). The CDR3 protein is CASSSLGLAEEYEQYF. The CDR3 DNA sequence: TGTGCCAGCAGTTCACTCGGACTAGCGGAAGAATACGAGCAGTACTTC.

The chain uses TRBV27 and TRBJ2-3; 7 nucleotides align to TRBD1. The CDR3 totals 12 residues. V lost 5 bases and J lost 11; bases outside the gene matches: 7. Germline CDR1 reads MNHEY; CDR2 reads SMNVEV (reference sequence). The CDR3 DNA reads as TGTGCCAGCAGTCTAACAGGGGATGGGCAGTATTTT. This encodes CASSLTGDGQYF.

In this sample, this clone turned up once. The chain uses TRBV15 and TRBJ1-1; 8 bases fit TRBD1. There are 14 residues in the CDR3. The junction had 4 bases not matched to a gene; V was cut back by 4 bases and J by 3 bases. Looked up from germline, CDR1 is LNHNV and CDR2 is YYDKDF (reference sequence). Here the CDR3 DNA reads TGTGCCACCAGCACAACAGGGGGGGACACTGAAGCTTTCTTT. Translated, it gives CATSTTGGDTEAFF.

The CDR3 coding sequence is TGTGCCAGCAGCTTAGGTCAGGGATTGGACAATGAGCAGTTCTTC. This codes for CASSLGQGLDNEQFF. The chain has TRBV7-6 and TRBJ2-1; D perhaps matches TRBD1 (5 bases). This CDR3 region has 15 residues. Trimming took 1 base from V and 5 from J, leaving 12 bases between them. Germline V gene sequence: CDR1 SGHVS, CDR2 FNYEAQ.

V is TRBV7-9 and J is TRBJ2-7, with D hard to call. Germline V gene data show CDR1 as SEHNR and CDR2 as FQNEAQ (reference sequence). Trimming stripped 6 bases from V and 9 bases from J, with 27 bases between. CDR3 size: 16 residues. CDR3 in DNA: TGTGCCAGCAGTCCTCTTTCTCAATCCTCCACGCTAGGGCAGTACTTC. It encodes CASSPLSQSSTLGQYF.